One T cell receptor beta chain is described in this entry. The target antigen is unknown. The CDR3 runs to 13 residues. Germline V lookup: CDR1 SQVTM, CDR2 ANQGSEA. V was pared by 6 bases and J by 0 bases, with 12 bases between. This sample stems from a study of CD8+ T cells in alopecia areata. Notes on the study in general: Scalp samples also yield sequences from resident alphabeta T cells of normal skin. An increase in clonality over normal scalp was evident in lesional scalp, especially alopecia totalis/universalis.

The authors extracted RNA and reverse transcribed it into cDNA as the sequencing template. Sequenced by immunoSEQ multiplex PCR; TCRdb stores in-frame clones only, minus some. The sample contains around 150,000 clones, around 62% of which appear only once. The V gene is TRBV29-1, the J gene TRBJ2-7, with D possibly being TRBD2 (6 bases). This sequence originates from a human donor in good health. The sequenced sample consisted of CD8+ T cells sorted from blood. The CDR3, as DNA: TGCAGCGTGTCTTTCGGGAGCTCCTACGAGCAGTACTTC. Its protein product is CSVSFGSSYEQYF.